This TCR beta chain stems from a study of blood T cell repertoires in COVID-19. Study at large: The origin of the acute and convalescent COVID-19 samples was the United States, Italy and Spain.

As handled by the study authors: Nucleated cell number was recorded as an estimate derived from reference gene primer amplification. Assay used: immunoSEQ multiplex PCR; TCRdb lists only in-frame clones, some missing. Clone size and the V and J calls come from that table; the DNA yielded D and trimming. The profile shows about 280,000 clones, approximately 85% of them singletons. Germline assignment: CDR1 MNHEY and CDR2 SVGAGI. The CDR3 extends over 13 amino acids. Trimming removed 4 bases at V and 7 bases at J, with 12 bases between. The TCR comes from a woman aged 70 to 79 with acute or convalescent COVID-19. Material for sequencing was peripheral blood. The chain uses TRBV6-5 and TRBJ2-3, with D hard to call. The CDR3 region is CASSLAPRYTQYF. The CDR3 DNA is TGTGCCAGCAGTTTGGCACCCCGTTATACGCAGTATTTT.